Presented here are 12 T cell receptor beta chains from one specimen sequenced in a study of neurological immune-mediated disorders. TCRdb processed the 5' RACE reads anew with MiXCR; each CDR3 protein has one entry. The sample yields around 46,000 distinct CDR3 sequences, 1.9% seen once. The specimen was PBMCs. The receptor source for this set is a woman aged 35 to 49 with multiple sclerosis.

This clonotype has at least ten counts. The chain links TRBV3-1 to TRBJ2-7; D is ambiguous. Trimming cost V 3 bases and J 7 bases, with 13 bases left between them. Per the germline V gene, CDR1 is LGHDT and CDR2 is YNNKEL (reference sequence). The CDR3 has 13 amino acids. The CDR3 region is CASSHSLDGEQYF. CDR3 coding DNA: TGTGCCAGCAGCCATTCCCTAGACGGGGAGCAGTACTTC.

A word on this clonotype: Relative to the germline gene, one junction end is altered; a read error may explain this. The V and J genes are TRBV7-6 and TRBJ2-2; perhaps TRBD1 as D (6 bases). The germline CDR1 and CDR2 sequences are SGHVS and FNYEAQ. The CDR3 sequence is 15 residues long. The CDR3 sequence: CASSSTGLNTGALFF. The CDR3 DNA follows: TGTGCCAGCAGCTCAACAGGGTTGAACACCGGGGCGCTGTTTTTT.

This clonotype was seen ten or more times. This chain uses TRBV12-3 or TRBV12-4 with TRBJ1-5; D unclear. Trimming removed 3 bases from V and 2 bases from J, with 8 bases in between. The CDR3 loop spans 14 amino acids. CDR3 protein: CASSFWEGNQPQHF. CDR3 DNA: TGTGCCAGCAGTTTCTGGGAAGGCAATCAGCCCCAGCATTTT.

The V and J genes are TRBV9 and TRBJ2-3, with 7 bases aligning to TRBD2. Germline values: CDR1 SGDLS, CDR2 YYNGEE. Germline trimming cut 4 bases from V and 1 base from J; bases unmatched to any gene: 9. The CDR3 sequence is 16 residues long. CDR3 protein: CASSRAGGGGTDTQYF. The CDR3 DNA follows: TGTGCCAGCAGCCGAGCGGGCGGGGGAGGCACAGATACGCAGTATTTT.

This clonotype was recorded at least ten times. The chain combines TRBV6-4 with TRBJ2-2; 12 bases align to TRBD2. Unmatched junction bases numbered 7, after V lost 10 bases and J lost 1 base. The germline V gene has CDR1 MRHNA and CDR2 SNTAGT. The CDR3 totals 16 residues. The CDR3 DNA is TGTGCCAAGACTAGCGGGGGCTCCTGGAACACCGGGGAGCTGTTTTTT. Protein sequence: CAKTSGGSWNTGELFF.

The V gene is TRBV11-3, the J gene TRBJ2-2; a weak D match, TRBD1 (6 bases). Germline-derived CDR1 and CDR2 are SGHNT and YENEEA. This CDR3 comprises 13 residues. V was cut by 2 bases and J by 6 bases, with 7 bases left in between. In DNA form, the CDR3 reads TGTGCCAGCAGCTTAAAGGGGGCCGGGGAGCTGTTTTTT. Its translation is CASSLKGAGELFF. The variable domain in full, with the rest retrieved from reference TRBV11-3 and TRBJ2-2, is EAGVVQSPRYKIIEKKQPVAFWCNPISGHNTLYWYLQNLGQGPELLIRYENEEAVDDSQLPKDRFSAERLKGVDSTLKIQPAELGDSAVYLCASSLKGAGELFFGEGSRLTVL.

Ten or more counts support this clonotype. This chain links TRBV20-1 with TRBJ1-2; D remains unclear. CDR1 is DFQATT, CDR2 SNEGSKA, per germline (reference sequence). The CDR3 sequence is 8 residues long. Trimming shortened V by 5 bases and J by 8 bases, and 3 bases separated the two germline ends. This CDR3 reads CSAHGYTF. CDR3 nucleotides: TGCAGTGCTCACGGCTACACCTTC.

This clonotype was recorded many times. The chain couples TRBV5-1 to TRBJ2-1, with D unclear. V lost 0 bases, J lost 4 bases, and 5 bases lay in between. Germline V gene sequence: CDR1 SGHRS, CDR2 YFSETQ. The CDR3 totals 13 residues. Written as DNA, the CDR3 is TGCGCCAGCAGCTTGGGCTATTACAATGAGCAGTTCTTC. Encoded protein: CASSLGYYNEQFF.

This clonotype has more than one count but fewer than ten. A read error may produce the germline difference seen at one junction end. This chain uses TRBV13 with TRBJ2-2; 8 nucleotides align to TRBD1. CDR3 length equals 12 residues. Germline assignment: CDR1 PRHDT and CDR2 FYEKMQ (reference sequence). This CDR3 reads CDSSTGGGELFF. CDR3 DNA sequence: TGTGACAGCAGCACAGGGGGAGGGGAGCTGTTTTTT. Together with reference TRBV13 and TRBJ2-2, the CDR3 gives the full variable domain: AAGVIQSPRHLIKEKRETATLKCYPIPRHDTVYWYQQGPGQDPQFLISFYEKMQSDKGSIPDRFSAQQFSDYHSELNMSSLELGDSALYFCDSSTGGGELFFGEGSRLTVL.

In its sample, this clonotype was seen many times. The chain uses TRBV2 and TRBJ2-3; D might be TRBD1 (6 bases). From germline, CDR1 is SNHLY and CDR2 FYNNEI. This CDR3 contains 16 residues. Trimming left V 3 bases short and J 2 bases short, with 15 bases between. In DNA, the CDR3 is TGTGCCAGCAGTGATGATGGGACAAACCCCACAGATACGCAGTATTTT. Protein: CASSDDGTNPTDTQYF.

At least ten counts were recorded for this clonotype. The CDR3 region is CASSADDSSLGEQYF. The DNA for the CDR3 is TGCGCCAGCAGCGCCGATGACAGTTCCCTTGGCGAGCAGTACTTC. The chain has TRBV5-1 and TRBJ2-7; maybe TRBD1 (5 bases). The V end was cut by 4 bases, the J end by 6 bases, with 20 bases between. The CDR3 is 15 residues long. Germline V lookup: CDR1 SGHRS, CDR2 YFSETQ.

This clonotype came up many times. The rearrangement links TRBV7-9 to TRBJ1-3; D gene uncertain. With 2 bases removed from V and 3 bases from J, the gap between germline ends came to 5 bases. The CDR3 is made up of 13 amino acids. From germline, CDR1 is SEHNR and CDR2 FQNEAQ (reference sequence). CDR3 DNA: TGTGCCAGCAGCTTAAGAGGTGGAAACACCATATATTTT. As protein: CASSLRGGNTIYF.